The next 19 T cell receptor beta chains were all read from a single sample in a study of blood T cell repertoires in COVID-19. Sequencing was performed with immunoSEQ multiplex PCR; in TCRdb, only in-frame clones are kept and a portion is missing. The data contain hundreds of thousands of clones, 90% to 95% of them singletons. The source material was peripheral blood. These TCRs come from a man aged 60 to 69 with COVID-19, enrolled during active disease.

The chain has TRBV7-9 and TRBJ1-1; a weak D match, TRBD1 (6 bases). From germline, CDR1 is SEHNR and CDR2 FQNEAQ (reference sequence). V was cut by 0 bases and J by 6 bases, with 11 bases left in between. The CDR3 length is 14 residues. The CDR3 DNA reads as TGTGCCAGCAGCTTAGCATGGGAGGGGGCTGAAGCTTTCTTT. As protein: CASSLAWEGAEAFF.

The V gene is TRBV19, the J gene TRBJ1-1, with 8 bases matching TRBD1. The CDR3 totals 11 residues. The germline gives CDR1 LNHDA, CDR2 SQIVND (reference sequence). Trimming cost V 10 bases and J 5 bases; bases outside gene matches: 3. The DNA of the CDR3 is TGTGCCATTTACAGGGGGACTGAAGCTTTCTTT. Translated, it gives CAIYRGTEAFF.

The chain joins TRBV4-2 to TRBJ2-3, with 10 bases lining up with TRBD2. Germline lookup yields CDR1 LGHNA and CDR2 YNFKEQ. Germline trimming cut 1 base from V and 0 bases from J; bases unmatched to any gene: 13. The CDR3 is 20 amino acids. The CDR3 sequence: CASSQVGSSGGAGSTDTQYF. CDR3 sequence (DNA): TGTGCCAGCAGCCAAGTGGGGTCCAGCGGGGGGGCCGGTAGCACAGATACGCAGTATTTT.

The chain couples TRBV10-3 to TRBJ1-1, with 9 bases that match TRBD1. CDR1 ENHRY and CDR2 SYGVKD come from the germline V gene. The ends lost 3 bases at V and 2 bases at J; junction bases unmatched: 7. The CDR3 loop spans 16 amino acids. The CDR3 loop reads CAISERAQGANTEAFF. In DNA, the CDR3 is TGTGCCATCAGTGAACGGGCACAGGGGGCAAACACTGAAGCTTTCTTT.

The chain is built from TRBV7-2 and TRBJ1-2; 9 bases map to TRBD1. This CDR3 has 13 amino acids. Germline V CDR1 and CDR2: SGHTA, FQGNSA. The V and J ends lost 4 bases and 6 bases, in that order; junction bases with no gene match: 3. Here the CDR3 DNA reads TGTGCCAGCAGCTCACAGGGGGCGCATGGCTACACCTTC. It yields the protein CASSSQGAHGYTF.

This chain connects TRBV9 to TRBJ2-7; 10 bases are shared with TRBD1. Germline V CDR1 and CDR2: SGDLS, YYNGEE. After removal of 4 bases from V and 6 bases from J, the junction contained 13 bases not matched to a gene. This CDR3 comprises 16 residues. The CDR3 loop reads CASSPGTGAALVEQYF. The DNA of the CDR3 is TGTGCCAGCAGCCCCGGGACAGGGGCCGCGTTGGTCGAGCAGTACTTC.

On this clone: Other DNA sequences in the same sample also yield this CDR3. The V gene is TRBV6-2 or TRBV6-3, the J gene TRBJ2-7, with D maybe TRBD2 (6 bases). Trimming pared 5 bases from V and 4 bases from J, leaving 9 bases between. Per germline, CDR1 MNHEY and CDR2 SVGEGT. CDR3 length: 12 amino acids. CDR3 DNA sequence: TGTGCCAGCAGTCCCGGAGGGTACGAGCAGTACTTC. It codes for CASSPGGYEQYF.

The DNA for the CDR3 is TGCGCCAGCAGCTCGGCGGGACAGAGTACCTACTACGAGCAGTACTTC. This translates into CASSSAGQSTYYEQYF. V usage is TRBV5-1 and J usage is TRBJ2-7; a possible D gene is TRBD1 (7 bases). The CDR3 spans 16 residues. The germline V gene encodes CDR1 SGHRS and CDR2 YFSETQ. V lost 3 bases to trimming and J lost 3 bases, with 19 bases between them.

The gene calls are TRBV10-1 and TRBJ2-7; D is ambiguous. Trimming removed 4 bases at V and 5 bases at J, with 15 bases between. The CDR3 spans 14 residues. Per the germline V gene, CDR1 is WNHNN and CDR2 is SYGVQD (reference sequence). CDR3 region: CASSGRRLADEQYF. The CDR3 DNA is TGCGCCAGCAGTGGACGAAGGCTGGCGGACGAGCAGTACTTC.

The J gene is TRBJ2-2, the V gene TRBV5-1, with TRBD2 matching over 11 bases. Germline V gives CDR1 SGHRS, CDR2 YFSETQ. V lost 4 bases, J lost 4 bases, and 12 bases stayed unmatched. This CDR3 has 18 amino acids. In nucleotides, the CDR3 is TGCGCCAGCAGCCTACTAGCGGGGGCCTCCTTCGGCACCGGGGAGCTGTTTTTT. Amino acid sequence: CASSLLAGASFGTGELFF.

This rearrangement joins TRBV7-2 to TRBJ2-2; TRBD1 might be the D (5 bases). This CDR3 is 15 amino acids long. The ends were cut back, 2 bases at V and 1 base at J, with 8 bases in the middle. The germline gives CDR1 SGHTA, CDR2 FQGNSA. This chain's CDR3 is CASSLRTQNTGELFF. The DNA for the CDR3 is TGTGCCAGCAGCTTAAGGACACAGAACACCGGGGAGCTGTTTTTT.

This sequence joins TRBV28 and TRBJ1-5; possible D gene TRBD1, 5 bases. CDR3 size: 14 residues. Trimming pared 6 bases from V and 6 bases from J, leaving 15 bases between. The germline gives CDR1 MDHEN, CDR2 SYDVKM. The CDR3 region is CASRPGGGLQPQHF. CDR3 in DNA: TGTGCCAGCAGACCTGGGGGGGGACTTCAGCCCCAGCATTTT.

The genes are TRBV7-9 and TRBJ1-5; D gene unclear. The CDR3 has 13 residues. Germline V gives CDR1 SEHNR, CDR2 FQNEAQ (reference sequence). V was cut by 3 bases and J by 4 bases, with 7 bases left in between. The CDR3 coding sequence is TGTGCCAGCAGCTTTGAGAAGAATCAGCCCCAGCATTTT. It translates to CASSFEKNQPQHF.

The rearrangement links TRBV6-2 or TRBV6-3 to TRBJ1-2; D is undetermined. V lost 3 bases and J lost 6, with 11 bases in between. In germline, CDR1 is MNHEY, CDR2 SVGEGT. The CDR3 covers 13 residues. The CDR3 is CASSYGGLDGYTF. In DNA, the CDR3 is TGTGCCAGCAGTTATGGAGGGTTAGATGGCTACACCTTC.

V is TRBV28 and J is TRBJ2-2; 9 bases line up with TRBD2. The germline V gene has CDR1 MDHEN and CDR2 SYDVKM. The trim removed 8 bases at V and 4 bases at J, leaving 8 bases unmatched. The CDR3 runs to 15 residues. CDR3 coding DNA: TGTGCCAGCGGGTTAGCGGGAGTAGGCACCGGGGAGCTGTTTTTT. This sequence encodes CASGLAGVGTGELFF.

The chain carries TRBV5-6 and TRBJ1-2, with D maybe TRBD1 (5 bases). V lost 0 bases and J lost 0, with 12 bases in between. Germline assignment: CDR1 SGHDT and CDR2 YYEEEE. The CDR3 consists of 16 residues. CDR3 nucleotide sequence: TGTGCCAGCAGCTTGGCACGACAGAGAGCTAACTATGGCTACACCTTC. This encodes CASSLARQRANYGYTF.

The chain joins TRBV29-1 to TRBJ2-1, with D possibly matching TRBD1 (6 bases). V lost 1 base to trimming and J lost 11 bases, with 18 bases between them. The CDR3 sequence is 14 residues long. Per germline, CDR1 SQVTM and CDR2 ANQGSEA. The CDR3 DNA follows: TGCAGCGTTGAAGGGACAGAGCCCCTATCTAAGCAGTTCTTC. Translating it yields CSVEGTEPLSKQFF.

The chain is built from TRBV27 and TRBJ1-5; 7 positions agree with TRBD1. V shed 2 bases, J shed 2 bases, and the junction held 9 bases outside the gene matches. The CDR3 totals 17 residues. The V gene's germline CDR1 is MNHEY and CDR2 SMNVEV (reference sequence). CDR3 sequence reads: CASSLRGRQRGNQPQHF. Here the CDR3 DNA reads TGTGCCAGCAGTTTAAGGGGGCGACAGCGGGGCAATCAGCCCCAGCATTTT.

The chain uses TRBV3-1 (or the pseudogene TRBV3-2) and TRBJ2-1; a weak D match, TRBD1 (6 bases). The CDR3 is 13 residues long. Trimming cost V 8 bases and J 10 bases, with 18 bases left between them. Germline V gene sequence: CDR1 LGHDT, CDR2 YNNKEL (reference sequence). The CDR3 nucleotides are TGTGCCAGCGACACAACCGGGACAAAGGAGCAGTTCTTC. The encoded protein is CASDTTGTKEQFF.